A selection of T cell receptor beta chains follows, all from one sample in a study of shared clonotypes between healthy human individuals. The protocol was immunoSEQ multiplex PCR, while the TCRdb copy is restricted to in-frame clones and leaves out a portion. This sample has about a million clones, with 75% found just once. The sequenced material came from memory CD4+ T cells sorted from blood. The source of these receptors is a man aged 18 to 35 in good health. Each CDR3 is given with its conserved first and last residue. Each record gives: CDR3 length, D gene, J gene, clone size, V gene, CDR3 DNA, CDR3 protein. A D gene is named only where the DNA matches it firmly. A row's size may be missing; if present it is once, few, many or a size class.

15 | TRBD1 | TRBJ2-2 | NA | TRBV5-6 | TGTGCCAGCAGGTTACAGGGGACGAACACCGGGGAGCTGTTTTTT | CASRLQGTNTGELFF
11 | NA | TRBJ2-7 | few | TRBV18 | TGTGCCAGCTCATCAGATTACGAGCAGTACTTC | CASSSDYEQYF
17 | TRBD2 | TRBJ2-7 | many | TRBV14 | TGTGCCAGCAGCCAGGGTTGGGGACTAGCACTTCCGGACGAGCAGTACTTC | CASSQGWGLALPDEQYF
17 | TRBD2 | TRBJ2-3 | NA | TRBV30 | TGTGCCTGGAGTGCCGACGGGTGGAGCGGGAGTACCGATACGCAGTATTTT | CAWSADGWSGSTDTQYF
14 | NA | TRBJ2-7 | NA | TRBV5-5 | TGTGCCAGCAGCCCAAGCTGGGGCTCCTACGAGCAGTACTTC | CASSPSWGSYEQYF
13 | NA | TRBJ1-2 | once | TRBV2 | TGTGCCACACAAAACAGGGTTGGCTATGGCTACACCTTC | CATQNRVGYGYTF
15 | NA | TRBJ2-2 | NA | TRBV25-1 | TGTGCCAGCAGTGAGAGAGTGGGGAACACCGGGGAGCTGTTTTTT | CASSERVGNTGELFF
15 | NA | TRBJ2-6 | NA | TRBV5-6 | TGTGCCAGCAGCTTTAAAGGCTCCGGGGCCAACGTCCTGACTTTC | CASSFKGSGANVLTF
15 | NA | TRBJ1-6 | NA | TRBV19 | TGTGCCAGTATAGAAACACAGGGAGGGAATTCACCCCTCCACTTT | CASIETQGGNSPLHF
15 | NA | TRBJ2-7 | NA | TRBV9 | TGTGCCAGCAGCGTAGCCCCAGACAGTCTCTACGAGCAGTACTTC | CASSVAPDSLYEQYF
19 | TRBD2 | TRBJ2-1 | once | TRBV5-4 | TGTGCCAGCAGCTCCGGACTAGCGGGAGGGATTCGGGCCTTGGGAGAGCAGTTCTTC | CASSSGLAGGIRALGEQFF
17 | TRBD1 | TRBJ2-7 | few | TRBV5-1 | TGCGCCAGCAGCGAAGGACAGGGGGCAATCAGACGGAACGAGCAGTACTTC | CASSEGQGAIRRNEQYF
13 | TRBD2 | TRBJ2-7 | NA | TRBV10-2 | TGCGCCAGCACTCGGGGGGAAGTCGACGAGCAGTACTTC | CASTRGEVDEQYF
15 | NA | TRBJ2-1 | NA | TRBV14 | TGTGCCAGCAGCCCTACTAATGCGCCGGGACTGGAGCAGTTCTTC | CASSPTNAPGLEQFF
12 | TRBD1 | TRBJ2-4 | NA | TRBV5-5 | TGTGCCAGCAGCCCCCAAACAGGGGTTCAGTACTTC | CASSPQTGVQYF
12 | NA | TRBJ2-1 | NA | TRBV11-2 | TGTGCCAGCAGCCCTAAACGCCCTGAGCAGTTCTTC | CASSPKRPEQFF
14 | TRBD2 | TRBJ2-5 | few | TRBV7-6 | TGTGCCAGCAGCCCAACGGGGCTAGCGGGGGGCCAGTACTTC | CASSPTGLAGGQYF
14 | NA | TRBJ2-2 | NA | TRBV9 | TGTGCCAGCAGCGGGGGTCCGGGGACCGGGGAGCTGTTTTTT | CASSGGPGTGELFF
14 | NA | TRBJ2-2 | NA | TRBV6-1 | TGTGCCAGCATACCAGGGACTAACACCGGGGAGCTGTTTTTT | CASIPGTNTGELFF
14 | TRBD1 | TRBJ1-2 | NA | TRBV28 | TGTGCCAGCAGCGGACAGGGGGCAGGGAAACGCTACACCTTC | CASSGQGAGKRYTF
14 | TRBD2 | TRBJ2-5 | NA | TRBV28 | TGTGCCAGCAGGCCCGGGGGGGCCCGCGAGACCCAGTACTTC | CASRPGGARETQYF
15 | TRBD1 | TRBJ1-5 | NA | TRBV6-1 | TGTGCCAGCAGTGAGTGGACAGGGCAGATCCAGCCCCAGCATTTT | CASSEWTGQIQPQHF
17 | NA | TRBJ2-3 | NA | TRBV4-1 | TGCGCCAGCAGCCAAGAGGTTAGCCCCCCCAGCACAGATACGCAGTATTTT | CASSQEVSPPSTDTQYF
16 | TRBD1 | TRBJ1-1 | NA | TRBV5-1 | TGCGCCAGCAGCTCTGCTCTGGGACAGGGCGGCACTGAAGCTTTCTTT | CASSSALGQGGTEAFF
13 | NA | TRBJ1-3 | NA | TRBV7-9 | TGTGCCAGCAGCCCACAACCCGGAAACACCATATATTTT | CASSPQPGNTIYF
13 | NA | TRBJ1-2 | NA | TRBV2 | TGTGCCAGCAGTACAGGGTCCTTCTATGGCTACACCTTC | CASSTGSFYGYTF
15 | NA | TRBJ2-2 | NA | TRBV5-1 | TGCGCCAGCAGCCCCCGGGACGGGTACACCGGGGAGCTGTTTTTT | CASSPRDGYTGELFF
18 | NA | TRBJ2-5 | NA | TRBV18 | TGTGCCAGCTCACCACCGATTCCAGGAGCTGGAGGGGAAGAGACCCAGTACTTC | CASSPPIPGAGGEETQYF
16 | TRBD2 | TRBJ2-5 | few | TRBV4-1 | TGCGCCAGCAGCCCCTCCCAGACTAGCGCGGAAGAGACCCAGTACTTC | CASSPSQTSAEETQYF
13 | NA | TRBJ1-4 | NA | TRBV6-1 | TGTGCGGCGCGTTGGGGGGCGGGTGAAAAACTGTTTTTT | CAARWGAGEKLFF
14 | TRBD2 | TRBJ2-7 | once | TRBV29-1 | TGCAGCGTTACTCCCGGGACTAGTTCCTACGAGCAGTACTTC | CSVTPGTSSYEQYF
14 | NA | TRBJ2-3 | many | TRBV5-6 | TGTGCCAGCAGCTTCCCCCAGGGCACAGATACGCAGTATTTT | CASSFPQGTDTQYF
17 | NA | TRBJ2-7 | NA | TRBV4-1 | TGCGCCAGCAGCCAAGCGCCGAGTCTGGACTTTGACTACGAGCAGTACTTC | CASSQAPSLDFDYEQYF
15 | TRBD1 | TRBJ1-6 | NA | TRBV2 | TGTGCCAGCAGTGAAGGGACAGGGGCAAATTCACCCCTCCACTTT | CASSEGTGANSPLHF
18 | NA | TRBJ2-3 | NA | TRBV2 | TGTGCCAGCAGCCCCGCCCTAGTGAAGCAGACCTCAGGGGATACGCAGTATTTT | CASSPALVKQTSGDTQYF
14 | NA | TRBJ1-2 | NA | TRBV11-3 | TGTGCCAGCAGCTTTATGACAGAGGCCTATGGCTACACCTTC | CASSFMTEAYGYTF
14 | TRBD2 | TRBJ2-7 | once | TRBV27 | TGTGCCAGCAGTCGAAAGGGACTAGCCTACGAGCAGTACTTC | CASSRKGLAYEQYF
12 | NA | TRBJ2-7 | NA | TRBV28 | TGTGCCAGCAGTTCCTGGGGCTACGAGCAGTACTTC | CASSSWGYEQYF
18 | TRBD2 | TRBJ2-5 | NA | TRBV9 | TGTGCCAGCAGCCTCGGGACTAGCGGGGGCCCGTACCAAGAGACCCAGTACTTC | CASSLGTSGGPYQETQYF
15 | NA | TRBJ1-6 | NA | TRBV6-1 | TGTGCCAGCAGTGAAGGGGGTCAGCTGAGATTTTCCCTCCACTTT | CASSEGGQLRFSLHF
16 | NA | TRBJ2-5 | NA | TRBV18 | TGTGCCAGCTCACCACCGCGGGGCAGCGACCAAGAGACCCAGTACTTC | CASSPPRGSDQETQYF
16 | TRBD1 | TRBJ2-1 | NA | TRBV18 | TGTGCCAGCTCACGGGACAGGGAATTTCCCTACAATGAGCAGTTCTTC | CASSRDREFPYNEQFF
14 | TRBD2 | TRBJ2-5 | NA | TRBV18 | TGTGCCAGCTCACCACCGGGGGGGGAGGAGACCCAGTACTTC | CASSPPGGEETQYF
16 | TRBD1 | TRBJ1-1 | NA | TRBV14 | TGTGCCAGCAGCCAAGATCGAAGTCAGGGGGCTAGTGAAGCTTTCTTT | CASSQDRSQGASEAFF
17 | NA | TRBJ2-2 | few | TRBV19 | TGTGCCAGTAGTAAAGTCGGGTACCAATTGAACACCGGGGAGCTGTTTTTT | CASSKVGYQLNTGELFF
14 | TRBD1 | TRBJ2-7 | NA | TRBV30 | TGTGCCTGGAGTGAAGGGACAGGGCCCAGGGAGCAGTACTTC | CAWSEGTGPREQYF
13 | NA | TRBJ2-5 | NA | TRBV4-1 | TGCGCCAGCAGCCAAGGACAGCAAGAGACCCAGTACTTC | CASSQGQQETQYF
14 | NA | TRBJ2-7 | few | TRBV11-2 | TGTGCCAGCAGCCCAGGAATTAGCAACTACGAGCAGTACTTC | CASSPGISNYEQYF
18 | TRBD2 | TRBJ2-5 | NA | TRBV13 | TGTGCCAGCAGCTTCAGGACTAGCGGGGGCGGACTACAAGAGACCCAGTACTTC | CASSFRTSGGGLQETQYF
15 | TRBD1 | TRBJ1-2 | NA | TRBV9 | TGTGCCAGCAGCGTAGCTATGGACAGGACCTATGGCTACACCTTC | CASSVAMDRTYGYTF
15 | TRBD1 | TRBJ2-7 | NA | TRBV4-3 | TGCGCCAGCAGCCAAGGCCCCGGGACAGCCTACGAGCAGTACTTC | CASSQGPGTAYEQYF
18 | TRBD2 | TRBJ2-3 | few | TRBV4-3 | TGCGCCAGCAGCCAAGAATTGGGACTAGGCGGATTCACAGATACGCAGTATTTT | CASSQELGLGGFTDTQYF
12 | NA | TRBJ2-3 | many | TRBV10-3 | TGTGCCACCGCCAGTGACGCAGATACGCAGTATTTT | CATASDADTQYF
16 | NA | TRBJ1-1 | NA | TRBV5-1 | TGCGCCAGCAGCTTGGGGGGCCCCGGATCGAACACTGAAGCTTTCTTT | CASSLGGPGSNTEAFF
13 | NA | TRBJ2-7 | NA | TRBV6-6 | TGTGCCAGCAGTAGGGCGGAGTCCTACGAGCAGTACTTC | CASSRAESYEQYF
15 | TRBD1 | TRBJ1-6 | NA | TRBV27 | TGTGCCAGCAGTTCGGGACAGGGCATGAGTTCACCCCTCCACTTT | CASSSGQGMSSPLHF
18 | NA | TRBJ2-5 | NA | TRBV28 | TGTGCCAGCAGTTTACCCCGGGCACGTGGTGGGGGTGGTGAGACCCAGTACTTC | CASSLPRARGGGGETQYF
16 | TRBD1 | TRBJ2-7 | few | TRBV5-1 | TGCGCCAGCAGCTTGCTCTCAACAGGGGGGACCTACGAGCAGTACTTC | CASSLLSTGGTYEQYF
15 | TRBD1 | TRBJ1-6 | NA | TRBV6-1 | TGTGCCAGCAGGAGTTGGGGGACAGGGTATTCACCCCTCCACTTT | CASRSWGTGYSPLHF